The 16 T cell receptor beta chains given below trace back to one sample, sequenced in a study of cytomegalovirus exposure and HLA in healthy donors. 13 Jbeta primers and 60 Vbeta primers were used for the PCR. Clones were sequenced by immunoSEQ multiplex PCR, and TCRdb holds only the in-frame ones, with some missing. The repertoire holds 160,000 or so clones, with roughly four fifths as singletons. Sequenced: PBMCs. The receptor set was obtained from a female donor in good health and CMV-seronegative.

The chain links TRBV6-6 to TRBJ1-4; 8 bases match TRBD1. Germline CDR1 MNHNY, CDR2 SVGAGI (reference sequence). V lost 7 bases to trimming and J lost 5 bases; unmatched junction nucleotides: 6. The CDR3 has 14 residues. CDR3 sequence: CASTRGTGNEKLFF. CDR3 bases: TGTGCCAGCACTCGGGGGACAGGAAATGAAAAACTGTTTTTT.

This chain joins TRBV27 and TRBJ2-7; a weak D match, TRBD2 (5 bases). CDR1 is MNHEY and CDR2 is SMNVEV in the germline V gene (reference sequence). This CDR3 contains 14 residues. V gave up 6 bases and J gave up 0 bases, with 12 bases separating them. This CDR3 is CASREATISYEQYF. The CDR3 nucleotides read TGTGCCAGCAGGGAGGCTACCATCTCCTACGAGCAGTACTTC.

The V call is TRBV2, the J call TRBJ2-6; possible D gene TRBD2, 5 bases. V lost 6 bases, J lost 2 bases, and 17 bases lay in between. This CDR3 has 17 amino acids. Germline V gene sequence: CDR1 SNHLY, CDR2 FYNNEI. The CDR3 nucleotides read TGTGCCAGCAGAGGGAGCCGGGGAATGGCTGGGGCCAACGTCCTGACTTTC. Protein product: CASRGSRGMAGANVLTF.

The chain combines TRBV19 with TRBJ2-1; TRBD2 aligns across 8 bases. Germline-derived CDR1 and CDR2 are LNHDA and SQIVND (reference sequence). The CDR3 runs to 15 residues. The V segment lost 5 bases and the J segment 3 bases; nucleotides outside the gene matches: 6. CDR3 region: CASSLSGADYNEQFF. Written as DNA, the CDR3 is TGTGCCAGTAGTCTTAGCGGGGCCGACTACAATGAGCAGTTCTTC.

The V gene is TRBV11-3, the J gene TRBJ2-1; 8 bases fit TRBD2. CDR3 length: 16 amino acids. J lost 5 bases, V lost 2 bases, and 8 bases had no gene match. Germline CDR1 SGHNT, CDR2 YENEEA. The CDR3 region is CASSLTGLENDNEQFF. The CDR3 nucleotides read TGTGCCAGCAGCTTAACGGGACTAGAAAACGACAATGAGCAGTTCTTC.

This clone was picked up a small number of times. J is TRBJ1-4 and V is TRBV19; TRBD1 agrees at 7 bases. With V trimmed by 7 bases and J by 4 bases, 3 bases remained unmatched. The CDR3 is made up of 13 amino acids. Germline V CDR1 and CDR2: LNHDA, SQIVND (reference sequence). The DNA of the CDR3 is TGTGCCAGTAAACAGGGGATTAATGAAAAACTGTTTTTT. This gives the protein CASKQGINEKLFF. The full variable domain, with the rest looked up from reference TRBV19 and TRBJ1-4, is DGGITQSPKYLFRKEGQNVTLSCEQNLNHDAMYWYRQDPGQGLRLIYYSQIVNDFQKGDIAEGYSVSREKKESFPLTVTSAQKNPTAFYLCASKQGINEKLFFGSGTQLSVL.

The CDR3 nucleotides read TGCGCCAGCAAACGGACAGGCAGTATGAACACTGAAGCTTTCTTT. Its protein product is CASKRTGSMNTEAFF. The chain has TRBV5-1 and TRBJ1-1, with TRBD1 identical over 7 bases. Germline V gene sequence: CDR1 SGHRS, CDR2 YFSETQ. The CDR3 is made up of 15 amino acids. V shed 6 bases and J 0 bases; nucleotides not matched to a gene: 8.

CDR3 coding DNA: TGTGCCACCAGCCCGGGACAGGTCGATGAAAAACTGTTTTTT. Amino acid sequence: CATSPGQVDEKLFF. V usage is TRBV6-7 and J usage is TRBJ1-4; 8 bases fit TRBD1. TRBV6-7 is treated as an ORF (open reading frame) with a function not yet certain. The V and J ends lost 10 bases and 6 bases, in that order; junction bases with no gene match: 10. The CDR3 loop spans 14 amino acids.

There are a few counts of this clone. This chain links TRBV27 with TRBJ2-3, with 9 bases identical to TRBD2. The length of the CDR3 is 14 residues. Germline V gene sequence: CDR1 MNHEY, CDR2 SMNVEV (reference sequence). The V and J ends lost 5 bases and 5 bases, in that order; junction bases with no gene match: 5. The CDR3 DNA reads TGTGCCAGCAGTAAACTAGCGGGTAGAGATACGCAGTATTTT. As protein: CASSKLAGRDTQYF.

The rearrangement links TRBV19 to TRBJ2-1; 11 nucleotides line up with TRBD2. The V segment lost 6 bases and the J segment 2 bases; nucleotides outside the gene matches: 12. The CDR3 runs to 18 residues. Germline CDR1 and CDR2: LNHDA and SQIVND (reference sequence). The CDR3 DNA reads TGTGCCAGTAGAGCGACTAGCGGGGTCCCCCTTACCTACAATGAGCAGTTCTTC. Protein: CASRATSGVPLTYNEQFF.

J is TRBJ1-1 and V is TRBV7-9, with TRBD1 identical over 7 bases. This CDR3 region has 16 residues. Looked up from germline, CDR1 is SEHNR and CDR2 is FQNEAQ (reference sequence). Losses at the gene ends were 2 bases for V and 0 bases for J; bases not matched to a gene: 6. CDR3 nucleotide sequence: TGTGCCAGCAGCTTATTAGGGGGCGGCTTGAACACTGAAGCTTTCTTT. This gives the protein CASSLLGGGLNTEAFF. The whole variable domain, filled in from reference TRBV7-9 and TRBJ1-1, reads DTGVSQNPRHKITKRGQNVTFRCDPISEHNRLYWYRQTLGQGPEFLTYFQNEAQLEKSRLLSDRFSAERPKGSFSTLEIQRTEQGDSAMYLCASSLLGGGLNTEAFFGQGTRLTVV.

V gene TRBV4-1 combines with J gene TRBJ2-7; TRBD2 matches at 7 bases. V shed 0 bases and J 3 bases; nucleotides not matched to a gene: 5. The CDR3 loop spans 15 amino acids. Germline loops: CDR1 MGHRA, CDR2 YSYEKL. This CDR3 reads CASSQDGGSGYEQYF. The CDR3 DNA sequence: TGCGCCAGCAGCCAAGACGGGGGGAGCGGCTACGAGCAGTACTTC.

This clone was counted between two and nine times. The chain employs TRBV4-3 and TRBJ1-5, with a weak D call TRBD1 (6 bases). Germline V lookup: CDR1 LGHNA, CDR2 YSLEER. V was pared by 0 bases and J by 6 bases, with 9 bases between. This CDR3 contains 14 residues. The CDR3 sequence is CASSQEQGGQPQHF. As DNA, the CDR3 is TGCGCCAGCAGCCAAGAACAGGGTGGTCAGCCCCAGCATTTT.

In its sample, this clone was seen once. This CDR3 is CASSVDRSTDTQYF. The CDR3 coding sequence is TGTGCCAGCAGCGTAGACCGGAGCACAGATACGCAGTATTTT. This sequence joins TRBV9 and TRBJ2-3; D ambiguous. Trimming left V 0 bases short and J 0 bases short, with 5 bases between. Germline CDR1 reads SGDLS; CDR2 reads YYNGEE. This CDR3 has 14 amino acids.

The V gene is TRBV19, the J gene TRBJ1-2, with 7 bases aligning to TRBD1. Germline V gene sequence: CDR1 LNHDA, CDR2 SQIVND (reference sequence). The CDR3 is 17 amino acids. V shed 3 bases, J shed 4 bases, and the junction held 14 bases outside the gene matches. The CDR3 nucleotides are TGTGCCAGTAGTATGGCGGGACAGTCCCACGGTCCCTATGGCTACACCTTC. This sequence encodes CASSMAGQSHGPYGYTF.

This clone showed up just a few times. The rearrangement links TRBV28 to TRBJ2-7; no reliable D call. Germline assignment: CDR1 MDHEN and CDR2 SYDVKM. This CDR3 has 12 residues. V lost 6 bases, J lost 4 bases, and 10 bases lay in between. In DNA, the CDR3 is TGTGCCAGCAGCTCAGGCCTATACGAGCAGTACTTC. It encodes CASSSGLYEQYF.